Detailed here is one T cell receptor beta chain. Its specificity is unknown. In total, each donor contributed a single heparinised blood draw that averaged roughly 100 mL. Via the markers CD45RO/CCR7/CD25/CD127/CD95/CD27, stem cell-like memory, regulatory, central memory and naive CD4+ cells were sorted. The CDR3 totals 15 residues. Trimming cost V 3 bases and J 5 bases; bases outside gene matches: 4. Germline V gene data show CDR1 as KGHSH and CDR2 as LQKENI. The data stem from a study of beta chain features in type 1 diabetes. Whole-study context: Cells sorted and examined across all samples totaled 85 million to 130 million. Whole-study findings and limits: The naive, central memory and Treg TCRB repertoires showed an apparent similarity that was greater among patients than among healthy donors. Among all four CD4+ subsets, Type 1 diabetes patients had TCRB CDR3s that were moderately but significantly shorter.

The isolated RNA, all of it, was reverse transcribed, so expressed TCRB transcripts were what got sequenced. The assay was immunoSEQ multiplex PCR, and TCRdb's table has in-frame clones only and misses some. Counted here are 500,000 to 850,000 clones, over 13% occurring once; the ten biggest clones make up less than 0.04%. The clonotype originates from a man in his late teens or twenties with type 1 diabetes. Sequencing was carried out using naive CD4+ T cells from blood. V gene TRBV18 combines with J gene TRBJ2-1; 10 nucleotides match TRBD2. CDR3 sequence: CASSPSSGSHNEQFF. CDR3 in DNA: TGTGCCAGCTCACCGTCTAGCGGGAGTCACAATGAGCAGTTCTTC.